Below, 31 T cell receptor beta chains from the same sample are listed, as sequenced in a study of glioma-infiltrating T cells after dendritic cell vaccination. The assay was immunoSEQ multiplex PCR, and TCRdb's table has in-frame clones only and misses some. The repertoire holds about 38,000 clones, with approximately 82% as singletons. The sample consisted of blood, taken before dendritic cell vaccination. These receptors all stem from a human donor with glioblastoma.

The chain has TRBV5-1 and TRBJ2-7; 11 bases agree with TRBD2. With 4 bases clipped from V and 3 bases from J, the junction kept 6 bases outside the gene matches. The CDR3 extends over 15 amino acids. Per the germline V gene, CDR1 is SGHRS and CDR2 is YFSETQ. CDR3 sequence: CASSPTSGGSYEQYF. The DNA for the CDR3 is TGCGCCAGCAGCCCTACTAGCGGGGGCAGCTACGAGCAGTACTTC.

The chain uses TRBV4-3 and TRBJ2-3, with TRBD2 matching 12 bases. This CDR3 is 14 amino acids long. Per germline, CDR1 LGHNA and CDR2 YSLEER. Trimming took 4 bases from V and 4 from J; bases not matched to a gene: 0. CDR3 sequence (DNA): TGCGCCAGCAGCCCTAGCGGGGGGGCAGATACGCAGTATTTT. Amino acids: CASSPSGGADTQYF.

The V call is TRBV27, the J call TRBJ2-7, with D unclear. Trimming took off 1 base at V and 3 bases at J, with 10 bases between the two ends. CDR3 length: 14 residues. Germline V CDR1 and CDR2: MNHEY, SMNVEV (reference sequence). The CDR3 loop is CASSLFYRDYEQYF. CDR3 nucleotide sequence: TGTGCCAGCAGTTTATTTTACCGAGACTACGAGCAGTACTTC.

J is TRBJ2-7 and V is TRBV4-1; TRBD2 matches 7 bases. After removal of 4 bases from V and 4 bases from J, the junction contained 13 bases not matched to a gene. The CDR3 is 16 amino acids. Germline CDR1 and CDR2: MGHRA and YSYEKL. The CDR3 sequence is CASSPAGVDGGYEQYF. Here the CDR3 DNA reads TGCGCCAGCAGCCCGGCCGGGGTTGACGGGGGGTACGAGCAGTACTTC.

The chain combines TRBV2 with TRBJ1-5, with 8 nucleotides matching TRBD1. This CDR3 has 16 amino acids. Germline trimming cut 2 bases from V and 2 bases from J; bases unmatched to any gene: 5. Germline CDR1 reads SNHLY; CDR2 reads FYNNEI. In DNA, the CDR3 is TGTGCCAGCAGTGAATCAGCGACAGGGGGCAATCAGCCCCAGCATTTT. Amino acids: CASSESATGGNQPQHF.

The chain couples TRBV27 to TRBJ1-6, with a tentative D call TRBD1 (5 bases). V was clipped by 2 bases and J by 5 bases, with 10 bases between them. This CDR3 has 15 amino acids. Germline V gives CDR1 MNHEY, CDR2 SMNVEV (reference sequence). The CDR3 loop is CASSLGGTHNSPLHF. In DNA, the CDR3 is TGTGCCAGCAGTTTAGGGGGGACCCATAATTCACCCCTCCACTTT.

The chain links TRBV11-3 to TRBJ1-1; 7 positions match TRBD1. The germline gives CDR1 SGHNT, CDR2 YENEEA. This CDR3 has 15 amino acids. The junction had 5 bases not matched to a gene; V was cut back by 4 bases and J by 0 bases. Written as DNA, the CDR3 is TGTGCCAGCAGCTCTGACAGGGAAATGAACACTGAAGCTTTCTTT. Its protein is CASSSDREMNTEAFF.

Comments on this clone: One end of the junction does not line up with germline, which may come from a read error. The chain links TRBV7-7 to TRBJ2-5; D possibly corresponds to TRBD2 (7 bases). This CDR3 spans 20 amino acids. The germline CDR1 and CDR2 sequences are SSHAT and FNYEAQ (reference sequence). For the CDR3, the DNA is TGTGCTAGCAGCTTCGGACTAGTGGGGGGGCCCGGTTACCGGAAGGAGACCCAGTACTTC. Protein product: CASSFGLVGGPGYRKETQYF.

This clone was counted a single time. This chain uses TRBV4-2 with TRBJ1-6; TRBD1 is a possible D gene (5 bases). V lost 4 bases to trimming and J lost 10 bases, with 17 bases between them. The CDR3 contains 15 residues. Per germline, CDR1 LGHNA and CDR2 YNFKEQ. CDR3 sequence: CASSPDGGSESPLHF. Here the CDR3 DNA reads TGTGCCAGCAGCCCAGATGGGGGGTCGGAGTCACCCCTCCACTTT.

The chain links TRBV6-5 to TRBJ2-7; possibly TRBD1 for D (7 bases). CDR3 size: 13 residues. CDR1 and CDR2 (germline): MNHEY, SVGAGI. Deletions cut 6 bases from V and 6 bases from J, with 15 bases between. This CDR3 is CASRRDRLGEQYF. DNA of the CDR3: TGTGCCAGCAGAAGGGACAGACTAGGCGAGCAGTACTTC.

This clone was seen a few times. V is TRBV4-2 and J is TRBJ2-1, with TRBD1 as a possible D gene (6 bases). From germline, CDR1 is LGHNA and CDR2 YNFKEQ. Trimming left V 4 bases short and J 4 bases short, with 14 bases between. The CDR3 covers 15 residues. The CDR3 bases are TGTGCCAGCAGCCCCGGGAACAGGGATTACAATGAGCAGTTCTTC. It codes for CASSPGNRDYNEQFF.

The chain couples TRBV6-6 to TRBJ2-6, with a tentative D call TRBD2 (6 bases). This CDR3 spans 15 amino acids. V was shortened by 7 bases and J by 0 bases, with 10 bases between the two germline ends. Germline V lookup: CDR1 MNHNY, CDR2 SVGAGI (reference sequence). CDR3 sequence: CASITGDSGANVLTF. The CDR3 bases are TGTGCCAGCATCACGGGGGACTCTGGGGCCAACGTCCTGACTTTC.

The CDR3 bases are TGTGCCAGCAGCCAAGATCCTCCTGCGGCGGGGACGCTTTCACCCCTCCACTTT. As protein: CASSQDPPAAGTLSPLHF. The chain is built from TRBV4-2 and TRBJ1-6; D is possibly TRBD1 (5 bases). Per germline, CDR1 LGHNA and CDR2 YNFKEQ. Trimming removed 0 bases from V and 9 bases from J, with 21 bases in between. The CDR3 spans 18 residues.

The chain is built from TRBV4-1 and TRBJ1-5; D is undetermined. Germline V CDR1 and CDR2: MGHRA, YSYEKL. The CDR3 extends over 17 amino acids. V was cut by 0 bases and J by 6 bases, with 18 bases left in between. CDR3 coding DNA: TGCGCCAGCAGCCAAGATGTCGCAGGCCACCGAAGTCAGCCCCAGCATTTT. It encodes CASSQDVAGHRSQPQHF.

A single count supports this clone. V and J are TRBV2 and TRBJ2-2; 7 positions match TRBD1. With 4 bases clipped from V and 6 bases from J, the junction kept 2 bases outside the gene matches. The CDR3 is made up of 13 amino acids. Germline CDR1 SNHLY, CDR2 FYNNEI. CDR3 DNA sequence: TGTGCCAGCAGTGGACAGGGTTCCGGGGAGCTGTTTTTT. Encoded protein: CASSGQGSGELFF.

The chain carries TRBV27 and TRBJ1-6, with TRBD1 matching 8 bases. Trimming cost V 6 bases and J 9 bases; bases outside gene matches: 4. The CDR3 is made up of 13 amino acids. Germline V lookup: CDR1 MNHEY, CDR2 SMNVEV (reference sequence). The CDR3 DNA reads TGTGCCAGCAGATGGACAGGGAGTTCACCCCTCCACTTT. Translation: CASRWTGSSPLHF.

This clone was found once. The V gene is TRBV6-1, the J gene TRBJ2-1, with 11 bases matching TRBD2. Germline assignment: CDR1 MNHNS and CDR2 SASEGT. Germline trimming cut 8 bases from V and 9 bases from J; bases unmatched to any gene: 12. There are 15 residues in the CDR3. The CDR3 here is CASAGSSGGAGEQFF. As DNA, the CDR3 is TGTGCCAGCGCCGGTAGTAGCGGGGGGGCAGGTGAGCAGTTCTTC.

V usage is TRBV2 and J usage is TRBJ1-2; 11 bases are a match to TRBD1. This CDR3 has 13 amino acids. V shed 6 bases, J shed 4 bases, and the junction held 1 base outside the gene matches. CDR1 SNHLY and CDR2 FYNNEI come from the germline V gene. The CDR3 coding sequence is TGTGCCAGCAGCGGGACAGGGGGCTATGGCTACACCTTC. The encoded protein is CASSGTGGYGYTF.

The chain employs TRBV4-1 and TRBJ1-5; 7 bases map to TRBD1. Germline V gene lookup returns CDR1 MGHRA and CDR2 YSYEKL. This CDR3 contains 16 residues. Trimming removed 0 bases from V and 3 bases from J; junction bases left unmatched: 5. The CDR3 DNA sequence: TGCGCCAGCAGCCAAGACCACAGGGGAGCCAATCAGCCCCAGCATTTT. Protein: CASSQDHRGANQPQHF.

In DNA, the CDR3 is TGCGCCAGCAGTGATCGGGGGGCCGGCTATGGCTACACCTTC. Its protein product is CASSDRGAGYGYTF. The V call is TRBV10-1, the J call TRBJ1-2; a possible D gene is TRBD1 (6 bases). Germline CDR1 and CDR2: WNHNN and SYGVQD (reference sequence). V was pared by 3 bases and J by 4 bases, with 12 bases between. This CDR3 has 14 residues.

The chain couples TRBV9 to TRBJ1-2; tentatively, D is TRBD1 (5 bases). The CDR3 consists of 13 residues. From germline, CDR1 is SGDLS and CDR2 YYNGEE. V was pared by 2 bases and J by 6 bases, with 11 bases between. This CDR3 reads CASSVTGTNGYTF. The CDR3 DNA reads as TGTGCCAGCAGCGTCACAGGTACAAATGGCTACACCTTC.

The chain employs TRBV9 and TRBJ2-3; the D gene is possibly TRBD2 (7 bases). The CDR3 sequence is 15 residues long. Per germline, CDR1 SGDLS and CDR2 YYNGEE. The V gene lost 1 base and the J gene lost 4 bases, with 13 bases spanning the gap. CDR3 protein: CASSVYGGRADTQYF. In DNA, the CDR3 is TGTGCCAGCAGCGTATACGGGGGGCGGGCAGATACGCAGTATTTT.

In its sample, this clone was seen a few times. The J gene is TRBJ2-4, the V gene TRBV11-3, with TRBD1 identical over 7 bases. Germline V gene sequence: CDR1 SGHNT, CDR2 YENEEA. This CDR3 region has 14 residues. V lost 5 bases, J lost 5 bases, and 6 bases stayed unmatched. The DNA for the CDR3 is TGTGCCAGCAGCCGGAACAGGGGCCAAAACATTCAGTACTTC. This codes for CASSRNRGQNIQYF.

This clone has just one count. The chain has TRBV18 and TRBJ2-3, with D unresolved. Trimming stripped 2 bases from V and 0 bases from J, with 15 bases between. The CDR3 is 17 residues long. Germline values: CDR1 KGHSH, CDR2 LQKENI. This CDR3 reads CASSPLNSFESTDTQYF. As DNA, the CDR3 is TGTGCCAGCTCACCATTAAATTCCTTCGAGAGCACAGATACGCAGTATTTT.

The rearrangement uses TRBV6-6 and TRBJ2-1; D is perhaps TRBD1 (5 bases). The germline V and J ends were trimmed by 5 bases and 6 bases, with 11 bases remaining between them. The germline gives CDR1 MNHNY, CDR2 SVGAGI (reference sequence). The CDR3 has 13 amino acids. CDR3 protein: CASSPSGINEQFF. CDR3 sequence (DNA): TGTGCCAGCAGTCCCTCAGGGATCAATGAGCAGTTCTTC.

This clone was seen a few times. The J gene is TRBJ1-6, the V gene TRBV11-3; D is perhaps TRBD1 (5 bases). The V end was cut by 1 base, the J end by 5 bases, with 9 bases between. The CDR3 has 15 residues. The germline V gene has CDR1 SGHNT and CDR2 YENEEA. This CDR3 is CASSLGRGDNSPLHF. The CDR3 DNA reads TGTGCCAGCAGCTTAGGTCGGGGGGATAATTCACCCCTCCACTTT.

The chain employs TRBV2 and TRBJ1-2; 7 bases are shared with TRBD1. Germline V gene data show CDR1 as SNHLY and CDR2 as FYNNEI. The junction had 8 bases not matched to a gene; V was cut back by 6 bases and J by 7 bases. The CDR3 sequence is 13 residues long. The CDR3 is CASRDQGGSGYTF. CDR3 in DNA: TGTGCCAGCAGAGACCAGGGGGGTTCTGGCTACACCTTC.

The V and J genes are TRBV28 and TRBJ1-2; TRBD1 is a possible D gene (6 bases). The CDR3 contains 14 residues. Deletions cut 5 bases from V and 4 bases from J, with 14 bases between. Germline V lookup: CDR1 MDHEN, CDR2 SYDVKM. CDR3 sequence: CASSLWGPSYGYTF. The CDR3 DNA reads TGTGCCAGCAGTCTCTGGGGGCCTAGCTATGGCTACACCTTC.

V is TRBV7-3 and J is TRBJ1-1; maybe TRBD1 (5 bases). CDR1 is SGHTA and CDR2 is FQGTGA in the germline V gene. This CDR3 has 13 amino acids. The V end was cut by 2 bases, the J end by 3 bases, with 7 bases between. The CDR3 reads CASSLLRDTEAFF. The CDR3 nucleotides are TGTGCCAGCAGCTTACTCAGGGACACTGAAGCTTTCTTT.

The chain carries TRBV4-1 and TRBJ1-5; no firm D call. This CDR3 is built from 13 residues. V gave up 0 bases and J gave up 7 bases, with 7 bases separating them. Germline CDR1 reads MGHRA; CDR2 reads YSYEKL. In DNA, the CDR3 is TGCGCCAGCAGCCAAGAACTGTCCCAGCCCCAGCATTTT. It is translated as CASSQELSQPQHF.

The genes are TRBV7-6 and TRBJ2-5, with TRBD2 matching 10 bases. CDR1 is SGHVS and CDR2 is FNYEAQ in the germline V gene. The CDR3 is made up of 16 amino acids. The ends lost 2 bases at V and 5 bases at J; junction bases unmatched: 8. The CDR3 loop is CASSLSAGGPIETQYF. The CDR3 bases are TGTGCCAGCAGCTTATCAGCGGGGGGGCCAATCGAGACCCAGTACTTC. Full variable domain (missing parts from reference TRBV7-6 and TRBJ2-5): GAGVSQSPRYKVTKRGQDVALRCDPISGHVSLYWYRQALGQGPEFLTYFNYEAQQDKSGLPNDRFSAERPEGSISTLTIQRTEQRDSAMYRCASSLSAGGPIETQYFGPGTRLLVL.